One and the same sample provided the 8 T cell receptor beta chains below, sequenced in a study of early T cells in non-severe SARS-CoV-2 infection. TCRdb reprocessed the 5' RACE reads with MiXCR, giving one entry per CDR3 protein. The top ten clones hold roughly 8.3% of a sample with tens of thousands of distinct CDR3 sequences, over 10% of them seen once. The sample taken for sequencing was whole blood. The receptors here all came from an adult who was a healthcare worker with PCR-confirmed SARS-CoV-2 infection or an uninfected control (not recorded which).

Ten or more counts support this clonotype. The chain joins TRBV28 to TRBJ2-5; 10 nucleotides line up with TRBD2. The CDR3 extends over 16 amino acids. After removal of 4 bases from V and 5 bases from J, the junction contained 10 bases not matched to a gene. The V gene's germline CDR1 is MDHEN and CDR2 SYDVKM. This chain's CDR3 is CASSSDSGRRGETQYF. In nucleotides, the CDR3 is TGTGCCAGCAGTTCGGATAGCGGGAGGCGTGGTGAGACCCAGTACTTC.

This clonotype was detected only a few times. This chain uses TRBV10-3 with TRBJ2-7; a weak D match, TRBD1 (7 bases). CDR1 and CDR2 (germline): ENHRY, SYGVKD. Trimming removed 5 bases at V and 9 bases at J, with 20 bases between. This CDR3 has 14 residues. CDR3 protein: CAISWDSGTGVQYF. CDR3 bases: TGTGCCATCAGTTGGGACTCTGGCACAGGGGTGCAGTACTTC.

V gene TRBV7-2 combines with J gene TRBJ2-5; D is ambiguous. The germline gives CDR1 SGHTA, CDR2 FQGNSA. Trimming removed 3 bases from V and 11 bases from J, with 13 bases in between. The CDR3 is made up of 12 amino acids. This CDR3 is CASSFDRVLQYF. The CDR3 DNA sequence: TGTGCCAGCAGCTTCGATCGGGTGTTACAGTACTTC.

This chain joins TRBV6-1 and TRBJ2-1, with a possible D match to TRBD2 (5 bases). Trimming cost V 6 bases and J 0 bases, with 24 bases left between them. There are 19 residues in the CDR3. Germline CDR1 is MNHNS and CDR2 is SASEGT. For the CDR3, the DNA is TGTGCCAGCAGGGATGTAACCGGAGGTACCTTACGCTCCTACAATGAGCAGTTCTTC. Its protein product is CASRDVTGGTLRSYNEQFF.

The chain uses TRBV28 and TRBJ2-2; the D call may be TRBD1 or TRBD2 (6 bases each). The CDR3 has 12 residues. V was clipped by 7 bases and J by 6 bases, with 9 bases between them. In germline, CDR1 is MDHEN, CDR2 SYDVKM. CDR3 loop: CASNRDSGELFF. DNA for the CDR3: TGTGCCAGCAACAGGGACTCCGGGGAGCTGTTTTTT.

The gene calls are TRBV19 and TRBJ2-5; no firm D call. Trimming left V 5 bases short and J 5 bases short, with 12 bases between. This CDR3 is 13 amino acids long. The V gene's germline CDR1 is LNHDA and CDR2 SQIVND (reference sequence). CDR3 residues: CASSGMRRETQYF. The CDR3 bases are TGTGCCAGTAGTGGAATGCGACGGGAGACCCAGTACTTC. Full variable domain (missing parts from reference TRBV19 and TRBJ2-5): DGGITQSPKYLFRKEGQNVTLSCEQNLNHDAMYWYRQDPGQGLRLIYYSQIVNDFQKGDIAEGYSVSREKKESFPLTVTSAQKNPTAFYLCASSGMRRETQYFGPGTRLLVL.

This clonotype was detected ten times or more. The rearrangement joins TRBV19 to TRBJ2-1; tentatively, D is TRBD2 (5 bases). The germline V gene has CDR1 LNHDA and CDR2 SQIVND (reference sequence). The CDR3 spans 13 residues. Deletions cut 5 bases from V and 4 bases from J, with 9 bases between. Here the CDR3 reads CASSSRGYNEQFF. Written as DNA, the CDR3 is TGTGCCAGTAGTTCCCGGGGTTACAATGAGCAGTTCTTC.

The CDR3 loop is CASSDSKVAGNQETQYF. The DNA for the CDR3 is TGTGCCAGCAGTGACTCGAAGGTAGCGGGTAACCAAGAGACCCAGTACTTC. This chain joins TRBV6-4 and TRBJ2-5, with 7 bases matching TRBD2. The junction had 7 bases not matched to a gene; V was cut back by 0 bases and J by 0 bases. CDR1 and CDR2 (germline): MRHNA, SNTAGT. The CDR3 extends over 17 amino acids.